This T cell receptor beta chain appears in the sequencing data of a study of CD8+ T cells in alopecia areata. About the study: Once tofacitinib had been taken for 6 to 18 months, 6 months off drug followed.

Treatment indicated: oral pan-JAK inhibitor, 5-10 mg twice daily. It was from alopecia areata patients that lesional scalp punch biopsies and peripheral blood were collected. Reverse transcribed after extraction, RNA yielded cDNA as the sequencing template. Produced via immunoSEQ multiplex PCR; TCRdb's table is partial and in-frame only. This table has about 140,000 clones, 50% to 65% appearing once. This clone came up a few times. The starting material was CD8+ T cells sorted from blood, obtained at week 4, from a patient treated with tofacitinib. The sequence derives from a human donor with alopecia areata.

The CDR3 sequence is CASSSRVGTTNEQFF. DNA of the CDR3: TGTGCCAGCAGCTCGAGGGTCGGGACCACCAATGAGCAGTTCTTC. The chain joins TRBV9 to TRBJ2-1; D might be TRBD1 or TRBD2, each matching 5 bases. The CDR3 has 15 residues. Germline V gene lookup returns CDR1 SGDLS and CDR2 YYNGEE. V dropped 4 bases and J dropped 6 bases, with 17 bases sitting between them.